This T cell receptor (beta chain) comes out of a study of T cells after yellow fever vaccination. Overall study findings and caveats: Subsequent booster samples again held most clones from primary vaccination (nearly 98% CD4, roughly 88% CD8). Abundant contaminating clonotypes from the bulk population could appear in FACS-sorted repertoires.

V dropped 3 bases and J dropped 2; count of bases not matched to a gene: 6. Looked up from germline, CDR1 is SQVTM and CDR2 is ANQGSEA. This CDR3 has 14 residues. TCRdb re-derived calls from the 5' RACE reads in MiXCR, one entry per CDR3 protein. This repertoire shows 300,000 to 400,000 distinct CDR3 sequences, 7% to 9% found once; its top ten account for 17%. This clonotype has just a few counts. The antigen is not known. The V and J genes are TRBV29-1 and TRBJ1-1; 7 nucleotides match TRBD1. This receptor was taken from a man younger than 35 who received the YFV17D yellow fever vaccine. This sample comprised PBMCs, obtained roughly seven weeks after the first yellow fever vaccination. The CDR3 sequence: CSVDKGTVNTEAFF. The CDR3 DNA follows: TGCAGCGTTGATAAGGGGACAGTTAACACTGAAGCTTTCTTT. Supplemented by reference TRBV29-1 and TRBJ1-1, the full variable domain reads SAVISQKPSRDICQRGTSLTIQCQVDSQVTMMFWYRQQPGQSLTLIATANQGSEATYESGFVIDKFPISRPNLTFSTLTVSNMSPEDSSIYLCSVDKGTVNTEAFFGQGTRLTVV.